The entry that follows covers one T cell receptor beta chain sequence. What it binds is unknown. This record comes from a study of T cell responses to AZD1222 COVID-19 vaccine. Study findings and constraints: Nearly half of spike-specific TCRs reportedly go after variant regions that carry no mutations. White British donors predominated, females outnumbered males, and clonal diversity was possibly underestimated.

Sequencing used immunoSEQ multiplex PCR; TCRdb keeps in-frame clones, though not all of them. The sample consists of roughly 70,000 clones, 75% to 90% of them appearing once. This CDR3 comprises 16 residues. Losses at the gene ends were 1 base for V and 5 bases for J; bases not matched to a gene: 8. Germline CDR1 is SGHVS and CDR2 is FNYEAQ. The sequenced sample was peripheral blood, obtained on day 0 of AZD1222 vaccination. This sequence was found in an adult in good health. This chain joins TRBV7-6 and TRBJ2-5; TRBD2 matches 9 bases. The CDR3 loop reads CASSLGAGGGGETQYF. DNA of the CDR3: TGTGCCAGCAGCTTAGGGGCGGGAGGGGGCGGTGAGACCCAGTACTTC.